This is a list of T cell receptor beta chains from one sample in a study of T-cell reconstitution after alpha-beta-depleted transplantation in children. TCRdb re-analysed the PCR reads in MiXCR, keeping a single row per CDR3 protein. This table holds about 540,000 distinct CDR3 sequences, 25% to 30% found once. The sequenced sample was PBMCs, obtained before TCRalphabeta/CD19-depleted stem cell transplant. These receptors all come from a boy under three years old with Wiskott-Aldrich syndrome, due to receive a stem cell transplant. The CDR3 runs from the conserved cysteine through the conserved F or W. Rows give clone size only sometimes, using once, few, many, or a class for an expanded clone.

J: TRBJ1-1
size: NA
V: TRBV5-1
CDR3: CASSLGWPYTTEAFF

J: TRBJ2-3
size: NA
V: TRBV3-1
CDR3: CASSQTTGDTQYF

J: TRBJ2-7
size: NA
V: TRBV5-8
CDR3: CASSLEFSGRSYEQYF

J: TRBJ2-1
size: NA
V: TRBV24-1
CDR3: CATSDAVGGQFF

J: TRBJ2-7
size: NA
V: TRBV29-1
CDR3: CSVFVTGASYEQYF

J: TRBJ2-5
size: NA
V: TRBV5-1
CDR3: CASSRALAGVQETQYF

J: TRBJ1-5
size: NA
V: TRBV15
CDR3: CATSRGVGDQPQHF

J: TRBJ2-7
size: NA
V: TRBV20-1
CDR3: CSASYRFGEQYF

J: TRBJ1-2
size: few
V: TRBV5-1
CDR3: CASSLAVGINYGYTF

J: TRBJ2-6
size: few
V: TRBV4-1
CDR3: CASSRRTGGGSGANVLTF

J: TRBJ1-3
size: NA
V: TRBV20-1
CDR3: CSALLVGNTIYF

J: TRBJ2-1
size: NA
V: TRBV4-2
CDR3: CASSLMTLAESDNEQFF

J: TRBJ1-5
size: few
V: TRBV24-1
CDR3: CATSDHDRGRQGAQHF

J: TRBJ1-1
size: NA
V: TRBV29-1
CDR3: CSVVWGWDTEAFF

J: TRBJ2-7
size: NA
V: TRBV7-2
CDR3: CASSRLGEGGYEQYF

J: TRBJ2-3
size: NA
V: TRBV25-1
CDR3: CASSELAGGRTDTQYF